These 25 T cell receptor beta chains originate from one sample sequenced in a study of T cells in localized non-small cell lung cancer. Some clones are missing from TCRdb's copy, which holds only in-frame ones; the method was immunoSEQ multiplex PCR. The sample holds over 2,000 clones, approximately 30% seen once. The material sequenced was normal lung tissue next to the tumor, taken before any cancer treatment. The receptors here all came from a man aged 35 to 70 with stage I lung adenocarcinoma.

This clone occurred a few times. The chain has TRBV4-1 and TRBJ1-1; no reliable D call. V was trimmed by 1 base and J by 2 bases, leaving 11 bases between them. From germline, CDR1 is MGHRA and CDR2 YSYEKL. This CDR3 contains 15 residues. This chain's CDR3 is CASSQGSALNTEAFF. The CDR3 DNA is TGCGCCAGCAGCCAAGGTTCAGCACTTAACACTGAAGCTTTCTTT.

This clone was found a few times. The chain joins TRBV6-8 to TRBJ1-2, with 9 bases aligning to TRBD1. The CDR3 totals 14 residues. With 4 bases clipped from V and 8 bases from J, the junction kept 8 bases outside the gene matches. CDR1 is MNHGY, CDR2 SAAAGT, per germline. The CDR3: CASSLRRTGDGYTF. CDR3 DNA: TGTGCCAGCAGTTTAAGGAGGACAGGGGACGGCTACACCTTC.

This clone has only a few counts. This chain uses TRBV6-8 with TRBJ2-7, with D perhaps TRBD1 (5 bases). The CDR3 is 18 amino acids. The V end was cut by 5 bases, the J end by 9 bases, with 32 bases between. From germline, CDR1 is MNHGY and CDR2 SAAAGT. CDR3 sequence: CASSAQEHIPHFITRQYF. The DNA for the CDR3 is TGTGCCAGCAGTGCACAGGAACACATCCCCCATTTTATTACGAGGCAGTACTTC.

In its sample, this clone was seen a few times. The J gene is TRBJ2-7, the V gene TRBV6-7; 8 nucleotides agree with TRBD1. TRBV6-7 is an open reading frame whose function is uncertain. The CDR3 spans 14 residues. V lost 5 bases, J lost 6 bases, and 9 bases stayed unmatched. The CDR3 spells CASSERQGAGEQYF. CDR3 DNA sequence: TGTGCCAGCAGTGAACGTCAGGGGGCGGGCGAGCAGTACTTC.

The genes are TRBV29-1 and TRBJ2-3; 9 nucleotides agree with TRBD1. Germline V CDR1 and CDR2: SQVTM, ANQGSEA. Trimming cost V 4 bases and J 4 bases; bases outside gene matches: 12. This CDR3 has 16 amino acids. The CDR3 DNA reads TGCAGCGTTGTAGGGGCCCGGGACAGGGAAGCAGATACGCAGTATTTT. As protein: CSVVGARDREADTQYF.

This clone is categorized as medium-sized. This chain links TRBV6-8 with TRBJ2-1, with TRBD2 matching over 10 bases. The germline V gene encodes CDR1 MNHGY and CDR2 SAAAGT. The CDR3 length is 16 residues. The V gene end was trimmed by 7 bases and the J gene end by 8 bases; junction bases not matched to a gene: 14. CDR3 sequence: CASTPTGSGGAYEQFF. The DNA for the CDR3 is TGTGCCAGCACCCCGACCGGAAGCGGGGGGGCGTATGAGCAGTTCTTC.

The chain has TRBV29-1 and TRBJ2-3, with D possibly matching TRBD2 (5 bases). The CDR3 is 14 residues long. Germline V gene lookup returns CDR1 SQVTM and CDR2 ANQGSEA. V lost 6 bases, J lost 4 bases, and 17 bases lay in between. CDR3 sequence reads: CSVRRGDGADTQYF. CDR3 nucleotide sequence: TGCAGCGTCCGACGGGGTGATGGGGCAGATACGCAGTATTTT.

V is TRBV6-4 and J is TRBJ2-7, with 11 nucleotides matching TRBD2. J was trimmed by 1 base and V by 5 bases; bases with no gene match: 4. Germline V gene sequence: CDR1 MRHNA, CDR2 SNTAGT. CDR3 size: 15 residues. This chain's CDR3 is CASSYLAGGSYEQYF. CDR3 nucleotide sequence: TGTGCCAGCAGTTACCTAGCGGGGGGATCCTACGAGCAGTACTTC.

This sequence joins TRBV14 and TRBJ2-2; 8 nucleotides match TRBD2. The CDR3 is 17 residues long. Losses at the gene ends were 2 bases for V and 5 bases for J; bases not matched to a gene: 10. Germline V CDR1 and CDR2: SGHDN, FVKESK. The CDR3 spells CASSQTRGVLTTGELFF. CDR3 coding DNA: TGTGCCAGCAGCCAAACGCGGGGGGTATTAACGACCGGGGAGCTGTTTTTT.

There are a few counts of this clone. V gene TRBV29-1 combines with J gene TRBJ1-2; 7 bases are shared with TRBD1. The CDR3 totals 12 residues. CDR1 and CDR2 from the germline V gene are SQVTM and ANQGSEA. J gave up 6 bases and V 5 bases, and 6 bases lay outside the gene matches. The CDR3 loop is CSVRQGVHGYTF. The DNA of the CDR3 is TGCAGCGTTAGGCAGGGGGTCCATGGCTACACCTTC. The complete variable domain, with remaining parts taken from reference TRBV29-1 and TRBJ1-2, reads SAVISQKPSRDICQRGTSLTIQCQVDSQVTMMFWYRQQPGQSLTLIATANQGSEATYESGFVIDKFPISRPNLTFSTLTVSNMSPEDSSIYLCSVRQGVHGYTFGSGTRLTVV.

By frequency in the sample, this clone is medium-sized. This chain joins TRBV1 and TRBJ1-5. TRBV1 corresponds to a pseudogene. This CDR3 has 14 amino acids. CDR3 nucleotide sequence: TGCGCCAGCAGCCCGGAGGAGGGCAATCAGCCCCAGCATTTT. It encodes CASSPEEGNQPQHF.

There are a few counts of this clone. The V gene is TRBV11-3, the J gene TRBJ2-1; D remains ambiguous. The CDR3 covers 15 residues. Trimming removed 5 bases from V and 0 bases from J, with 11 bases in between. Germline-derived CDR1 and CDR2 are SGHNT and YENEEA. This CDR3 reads CASSLIYSSYNEQFF. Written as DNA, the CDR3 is TGTGCCAGCAGCCTGATCTACAGCTCCTACAATGAGCAGTTCTTC. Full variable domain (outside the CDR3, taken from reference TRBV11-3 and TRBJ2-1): EAGVVQSPRYKIIEKKQPVAFWCNPISGHNTLYWYLQNLGQGPELLIRYENEEAVDDSQLPKDRFSAERLKGVDSTLKIQPAELGDSAVYLCASSLIYSSYNEQFFGPGTRLTVL.

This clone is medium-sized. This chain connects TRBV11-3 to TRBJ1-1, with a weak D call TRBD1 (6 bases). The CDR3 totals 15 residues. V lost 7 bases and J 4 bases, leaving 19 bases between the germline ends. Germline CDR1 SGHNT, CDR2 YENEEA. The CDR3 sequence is CASTTQGIGSTEAFF. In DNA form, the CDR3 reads TGTGCCAGCACCACGCAGGGGATCGGTAGCACTGAAGCTTTCTTT.

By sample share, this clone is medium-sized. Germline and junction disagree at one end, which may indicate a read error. CDR3 in amino acids: CASSDSDNNEQFF. The DNA for the CDR3 is TGTGCCAGCAGTGACTCGGACAACAATGAGCAGTTCTTC. The gene calls are TRBV6-8 and TRBJ2-1; tentatively, D is TRBD1 (5 bases). Germline-derived CDR1 and CDR2 are MNHGY and SAAAGT. This CDR3 has 13 amino acids.

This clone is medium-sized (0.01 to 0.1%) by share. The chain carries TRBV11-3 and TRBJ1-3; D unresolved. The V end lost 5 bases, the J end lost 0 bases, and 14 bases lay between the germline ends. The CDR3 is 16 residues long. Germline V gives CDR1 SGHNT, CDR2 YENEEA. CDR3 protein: CASSLSSRISGNTIYF. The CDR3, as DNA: TGTGCCAGCAGCCTTAGCAGCCGTATCTCTGGAAACACCATATATTTT.

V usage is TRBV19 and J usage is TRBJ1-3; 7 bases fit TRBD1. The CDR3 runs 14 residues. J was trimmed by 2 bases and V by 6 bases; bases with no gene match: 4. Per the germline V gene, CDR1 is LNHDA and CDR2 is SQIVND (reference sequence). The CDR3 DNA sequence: TGTGCCAGTAGAGCGACAGGGACTGGAAACACCATATATTTT. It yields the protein CASRATGTGNTIYF.

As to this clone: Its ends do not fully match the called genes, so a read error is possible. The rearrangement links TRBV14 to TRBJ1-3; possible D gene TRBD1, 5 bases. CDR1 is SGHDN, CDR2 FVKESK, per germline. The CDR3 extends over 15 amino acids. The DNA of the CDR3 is TGTGCCAGCAGCCAATCAGGGTACCCTGGAAATACCATATATTTT. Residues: CASSQSGYPGNTIYF.

In nucleotides, the CDR3 is TGTGCCAGCTCACGGGGGACAGGGAGGGTGAACACTGAAGCTTTCTTT. Residues: CASSRGTGRVNTEAFF. V and J are TRBV18 and TRBJ1-1; TRBD1 aligns across 9 bases. The CDR3 covers 16 residues. J gave up 0 bases and V 4 bases, and 6 bases lay outside the gene matches. Per the germline V gene, CDR1 is KGHSH and CDR2 is LQKENI.

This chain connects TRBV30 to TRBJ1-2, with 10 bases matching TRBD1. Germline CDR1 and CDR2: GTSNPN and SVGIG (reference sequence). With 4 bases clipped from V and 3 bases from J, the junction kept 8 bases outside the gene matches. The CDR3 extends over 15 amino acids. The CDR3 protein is CAWKSADRGHYGYTF. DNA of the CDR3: TGTGCCTGGAAGAGTGCAGACAGGGGGCACTATGGCTACACCTTC.

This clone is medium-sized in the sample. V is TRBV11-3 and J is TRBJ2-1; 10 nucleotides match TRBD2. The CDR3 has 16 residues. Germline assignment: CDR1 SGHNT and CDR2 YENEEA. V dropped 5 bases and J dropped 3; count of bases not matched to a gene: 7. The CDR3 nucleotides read TGTGCCAGCAGCCCAAGGACTAGCGGAGTCTACAATGAGCAGTTCTTC. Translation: CASSPRTSGVYNEQFF. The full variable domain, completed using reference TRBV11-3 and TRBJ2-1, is EAGVVQSPRYKIIEKKQPVAFWCNPISGHNTLYWYLQNLGQGPELLIRYENEEAVDDSQLPKDRFSAERLKGVDSTLKIQPAELGDSAVYLCASSPRTSGVYNEQFFGPGTRLTVL.

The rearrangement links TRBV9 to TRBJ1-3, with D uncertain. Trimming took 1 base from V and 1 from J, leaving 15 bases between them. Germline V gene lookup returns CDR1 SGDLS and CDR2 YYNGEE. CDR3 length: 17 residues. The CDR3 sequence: CASSVSSTDPSGNTIYF. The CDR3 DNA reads TGTGCCAGCAGCGTATCCTCAACAGATCCGTCTGGAAACACCATATATTTT. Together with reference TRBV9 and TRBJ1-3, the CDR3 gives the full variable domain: DSGVTQTPKHLITATGQRVTLRCSPRSGDLSVYWYQQSLDQGLQFLIQYYNGEERAKGNILERFSAQQFPDLHSELNLSSLELGDSALYFCASSVSSTDPSGNTIYFGEGSWLTVV.

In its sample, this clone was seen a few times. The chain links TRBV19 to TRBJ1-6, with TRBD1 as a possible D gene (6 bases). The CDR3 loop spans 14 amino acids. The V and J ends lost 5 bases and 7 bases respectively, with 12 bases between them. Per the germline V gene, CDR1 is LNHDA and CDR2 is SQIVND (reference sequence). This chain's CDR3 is CASSRGGGNSPLHF. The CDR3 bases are TGTGCCAGTAGTCGCGGGGGCGGAAATTCACCCCTCCACTTT.

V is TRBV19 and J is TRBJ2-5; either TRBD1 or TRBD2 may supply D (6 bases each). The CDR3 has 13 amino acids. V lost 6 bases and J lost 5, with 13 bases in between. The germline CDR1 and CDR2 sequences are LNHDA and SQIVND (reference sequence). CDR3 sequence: CASSPRGGETQYF. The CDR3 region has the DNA TGTGCCAGTAGCCCTAGAGGGGGGGAGACCCAGTACTTC.

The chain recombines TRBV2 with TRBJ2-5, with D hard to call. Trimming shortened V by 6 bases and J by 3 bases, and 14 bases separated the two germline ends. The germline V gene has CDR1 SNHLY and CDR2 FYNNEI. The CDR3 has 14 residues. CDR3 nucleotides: TGTGCCAGCAGCGGATCAAGCATTAAAGAGACCCAGTACTTC. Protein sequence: CASSGSSIKETQYF.

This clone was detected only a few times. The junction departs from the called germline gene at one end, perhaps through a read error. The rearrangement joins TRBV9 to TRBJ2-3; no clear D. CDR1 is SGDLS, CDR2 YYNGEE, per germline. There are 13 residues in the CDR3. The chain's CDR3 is CVSSVLGTDTQYF. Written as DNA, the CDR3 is TGTGTCAGCAGTGTGCTGGGCACAGATACGCAGTATTTT. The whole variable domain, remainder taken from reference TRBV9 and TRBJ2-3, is DSGVTQTPKHLITATGQRVTLRCSPRSGDLSVYWYQQSLDQGLQFLIQYYNGEERAKGNILERFSAQQFPDLHSELNLSSLELGDSALYFCVSSVLGTDTQYFGPGTRLTVL.